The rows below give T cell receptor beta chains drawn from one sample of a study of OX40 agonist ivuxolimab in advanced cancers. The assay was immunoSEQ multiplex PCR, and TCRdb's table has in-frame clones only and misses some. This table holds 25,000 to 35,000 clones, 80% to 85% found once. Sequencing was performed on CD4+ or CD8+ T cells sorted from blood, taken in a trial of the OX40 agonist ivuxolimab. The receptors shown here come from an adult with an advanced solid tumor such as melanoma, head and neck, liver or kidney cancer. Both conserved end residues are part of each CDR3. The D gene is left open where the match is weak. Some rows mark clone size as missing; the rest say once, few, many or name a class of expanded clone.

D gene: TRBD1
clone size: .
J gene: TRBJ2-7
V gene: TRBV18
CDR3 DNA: TGTGCCAGCTCAACAACCGGGACAGGGGGCTTCGAGCAGTACTTC
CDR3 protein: CASSTTGTGGFEQYF

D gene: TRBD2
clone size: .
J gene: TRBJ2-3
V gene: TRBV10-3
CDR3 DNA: TGTGCCATCAGTGAGTGGTCCGGGACTACCAGGCGTCAGACGCAGTATTTT
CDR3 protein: CAISEWSGTTRRQTQYF

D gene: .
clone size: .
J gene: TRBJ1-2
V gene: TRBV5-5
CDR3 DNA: TGTGCCAGCAGCTTGGATGGGACACCCTACAACTATGGCTACACCTTC
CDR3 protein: CASSLDGTPYNYGYTF

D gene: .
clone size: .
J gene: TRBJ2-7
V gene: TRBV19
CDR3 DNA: TGTGCCATACGGAACCGGGACGAGCAGTACTTC
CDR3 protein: CAIRNRDEQYF

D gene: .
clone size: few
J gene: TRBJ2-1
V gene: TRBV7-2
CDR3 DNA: TGTGCCAGCAGCTTGGGGGGGCTGTCCTACAATGAGCAGTTCTTC
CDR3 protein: CASSLGGLSYNEQFF

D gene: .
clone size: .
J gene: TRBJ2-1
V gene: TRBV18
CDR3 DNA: TGTGCCAGCTCCCCGGGGACTGGCCAATACAATGAGCAGTTCTTC
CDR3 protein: CASSPGTGQYNEQFF

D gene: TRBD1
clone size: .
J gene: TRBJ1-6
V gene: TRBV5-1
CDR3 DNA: TGCGCCAGCAGCGGGACAGGGCCCTATAATTCACCCCTCCACTTT
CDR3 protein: CASSGTGPYNSPLHF

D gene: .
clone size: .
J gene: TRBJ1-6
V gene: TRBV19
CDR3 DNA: TGTGCCAGTAGTAGCGATTGGACAACGGGTAATTCACCCCTCCACTTT
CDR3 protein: CASSSDWTTGNSPLHF

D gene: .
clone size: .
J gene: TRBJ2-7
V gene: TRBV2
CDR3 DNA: TGTGCCAGCAGTGATTGGGACACCCTCTCCTACGAGCAGTACTTC
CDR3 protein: CASSDWDTLSYEQYF

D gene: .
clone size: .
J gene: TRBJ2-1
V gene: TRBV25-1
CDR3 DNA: TGTGCCAGCAGTGAATATCGGTGGCCCCCGTCCTACAATGAGCAGTTCTTC
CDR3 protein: CASSEYRWPPSYNEQFF

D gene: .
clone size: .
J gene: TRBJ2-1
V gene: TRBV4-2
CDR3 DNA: TGTGCCAGCAGCCAAGAAAGCCGGAACAACAATGAGCAGTTCTTC
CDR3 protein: CASSQESRNNNEQFF

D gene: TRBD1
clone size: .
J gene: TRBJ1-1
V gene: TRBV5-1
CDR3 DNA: TGCGCCAGCACCGCGGGGATTACAGGGGGCTTCACTGAAGCTTTCTTT
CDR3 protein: CASTAGITGGFTEAFF

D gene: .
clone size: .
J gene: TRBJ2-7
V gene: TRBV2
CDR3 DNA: TGTGCCAGCAGCGGGGGCGCACTTGGGTCCGAGCAGTACTTC
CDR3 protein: CASSGGALGSEQYF

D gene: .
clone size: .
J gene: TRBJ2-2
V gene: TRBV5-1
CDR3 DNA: TGCGCCAGCAGGCCCGGTGGGAACACCGGGGAGCTGTTTTTT
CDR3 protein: CASRPGGNTGELFF

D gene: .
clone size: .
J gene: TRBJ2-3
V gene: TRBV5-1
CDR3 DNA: TGCGCCAGCAGCTTTTTGGGTATGGGCACAGATACGCAGTATTTT
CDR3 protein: CASSFLGMGTDTQYF

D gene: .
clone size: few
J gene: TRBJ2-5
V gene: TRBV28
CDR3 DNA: TGTGCCAGCAGTTTGATGGAGACCCAGTACTTC
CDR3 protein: CASSLMETQYF

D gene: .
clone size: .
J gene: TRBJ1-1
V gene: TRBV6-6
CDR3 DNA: TGTGCCAGCGGGCCGTCCGGGGGGTTCACTGAAGCTTTCTTT
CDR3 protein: CASGPSGGFTEAFF

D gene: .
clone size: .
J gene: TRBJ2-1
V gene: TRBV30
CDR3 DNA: TGTGCCTGGAGTGCGGACCCGGCGGGGTGGAAGTTCTTC
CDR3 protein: CAWSADPAGWKFF

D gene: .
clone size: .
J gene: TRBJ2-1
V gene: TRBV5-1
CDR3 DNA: TGCGCCAGCAGCTTGGCTGGGCTCTCCTACAATGAGCAGTTCTTC
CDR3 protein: CASSLAGLSYNEQFF

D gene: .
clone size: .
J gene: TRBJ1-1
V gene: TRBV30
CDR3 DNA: TGTGCCTGGAGTAAGAATTTAGTGACTGAAGCTTTCTTT
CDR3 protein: CAWSKNLVTEAFF

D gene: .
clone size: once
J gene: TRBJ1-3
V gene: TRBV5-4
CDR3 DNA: TGTGCCAGCAGCTTTGGAGGGGTGAACTCTGGAAACACCATATATTTT
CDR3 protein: CASSFGGVNSGNTIYF

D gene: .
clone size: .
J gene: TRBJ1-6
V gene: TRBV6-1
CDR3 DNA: TGTGCCAGCACCGAGAACGGGGGATTAACCCTCCACTTT
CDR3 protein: CASTENGGLTLHF

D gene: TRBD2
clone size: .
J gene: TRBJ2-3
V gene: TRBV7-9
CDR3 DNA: TGTGCCAGCAGTAGAAAATTAGCGGGGAACACAGATACGCAGTATTTT
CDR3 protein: CASSRKLAGNTDTQYF

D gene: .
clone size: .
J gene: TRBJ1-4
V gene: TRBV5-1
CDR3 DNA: TGCGCCAGCAGCCCGGGGGGAGTCCCTAATGAAAAACTGTTTTTT
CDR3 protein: CASSPGGVPNEKLFF

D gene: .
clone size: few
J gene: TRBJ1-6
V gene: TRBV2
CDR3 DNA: TGTGCCAGCAGTGAGCTAAGCTCCTATAATTCACCCCTCCACTTT
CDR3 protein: CASSELSSYNSPLHF

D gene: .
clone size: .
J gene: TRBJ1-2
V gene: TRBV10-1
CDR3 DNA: TGCGCCAGCAGCGTGGACGCTAACTATGGCTACACCTTC
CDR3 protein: CASSVDANYGYTF

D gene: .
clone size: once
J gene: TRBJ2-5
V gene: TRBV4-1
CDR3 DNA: TGCGCCAGCAGCCCGGCAAGGTGGTACCAAGAGACCCAGTACTTC
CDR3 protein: CASSPARWYQETQYF

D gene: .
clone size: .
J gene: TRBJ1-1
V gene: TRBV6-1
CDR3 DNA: TGTGCCAGCAGCTTTCCCGGAGGGAATACTGAAGCTTTCTTT
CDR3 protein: CASSFPGGNTEAFF

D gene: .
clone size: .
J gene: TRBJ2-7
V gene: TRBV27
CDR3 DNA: TGTGCCAGCAGTTTAAGAGTAGTGGGTTTCCACGAGCAGTACTTC
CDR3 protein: CASSLRVVGFHEQYF

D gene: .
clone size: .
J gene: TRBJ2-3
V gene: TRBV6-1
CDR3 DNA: TGTGCCAGCAGTGAATCGGGGCGCACAGATACGCAGTATTTT
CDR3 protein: CASSESGRTDTQYF

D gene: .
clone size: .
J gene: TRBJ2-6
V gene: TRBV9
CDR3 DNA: TGTGCCAGCAGCGTAGGAAGCTCTGGGGCCAACGTCCTGACTTTC
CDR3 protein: CASSVGSSGANVLTF

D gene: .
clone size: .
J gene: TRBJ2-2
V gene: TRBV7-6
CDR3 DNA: TGTGCCAGCAGCTTAGGCCAGGGGCTTAACACCGGGGAGCTGTTTTTT
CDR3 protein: CASSLGQGLNTGELFF

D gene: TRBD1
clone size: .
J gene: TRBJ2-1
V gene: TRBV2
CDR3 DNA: TGTGCCAGCAGCCCTGACAGGGGCTCCGGCAATGAGCAGTTCTTC
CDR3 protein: CASSPDRGSGNEQFF

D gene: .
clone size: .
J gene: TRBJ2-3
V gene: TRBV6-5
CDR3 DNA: TGTGCCAGCAGCCCTGACTTGACCGTGTTGACGCAGTATTTT
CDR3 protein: CASSPDLTVLTQYF

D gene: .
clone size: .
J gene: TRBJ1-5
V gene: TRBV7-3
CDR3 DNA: TGTGCCAGCAGCAAGAGGGGCGGGGATCAGCCCCAGCATTTT
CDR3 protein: CASSKRGGDQPQHF

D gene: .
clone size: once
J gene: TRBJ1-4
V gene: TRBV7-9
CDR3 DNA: TGTGCCAGCAGCTCGTCGGGGACTACTAATGAAAAACTGTTTTTT
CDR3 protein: CASSSSGTTNEKLFF

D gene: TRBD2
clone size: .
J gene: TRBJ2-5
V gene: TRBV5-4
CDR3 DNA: TGTGCCAGCAGCCTCACAGCGGGGGGAGAGACCCAGTACTTC
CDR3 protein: CASSLTAGGETQYF

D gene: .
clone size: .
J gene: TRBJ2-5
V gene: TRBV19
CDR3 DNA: TGTGCCAGTAGTAGTCAAGAGACCCAGTACTTC
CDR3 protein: CASSSQETQYF

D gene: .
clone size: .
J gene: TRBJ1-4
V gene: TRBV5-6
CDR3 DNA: TGTGCCAGCAGCTTGGCAGGGCTCGCGGAAAAACTGTTTTTT
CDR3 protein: CASSLAGLAEKLFF

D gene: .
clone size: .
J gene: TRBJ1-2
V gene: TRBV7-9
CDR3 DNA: TGTGCCAGCAGCTTAGCAGGGGCCTTTGGCTACACCTTC
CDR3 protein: CASSLAGAFGYTF

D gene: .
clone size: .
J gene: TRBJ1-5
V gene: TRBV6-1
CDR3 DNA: TGTGCCAGCAGTGAAGCGCTAGGGTACAATCAGCCCCAGCATTTT
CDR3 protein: CASSEALGYNQPQHF